These 26 T cell receptor beta chains came from one sample sequenced in a study of early T cells in non-severe SARS-CoV-2 infection. MiXCR, run by TCRdb on the 5' RACE reads, gives a single entry per CDR3 protein. Of about 86,000 distinct CDR3 sequences listed, approximately 14% are singletons. The specimen sequenced was whole blood. The receptors here all came from an adult who was a healthcare worker with PCR-confirmed SARS-CoV-2 infection or an uninfected control (not recorded which).

This clonotype was detected only a few times. This sequence joins TRBV11-2 and TRBJ1-2; 7 nucleotides match TRBD1. Germline V CDR1 and CDR2: SGHAT, FQNNGV. The CDR3 covers 19 residues. The V gene end was trimmed by 2 bases and the J gene end by 2 bases; junction bases not matched to a gene: 17. This CDR3 reads CASSLPIQLRGARNYGYTF. Written as DNA, the CDR3 is TGTGCCAGCAGCTTACCTATCCAACTCAGGGGGGCCCGAAACTATGGCTACACCTTC.

In this sample, this clonotype turned up many times. The chain uses TRBV29-1 and TRBJ2-5, with 7 bases aligning to TRBD2. The V gene's germline CDR1 is SQVTM and CDR2 ANQGSEA. CDR3 length: 13 residues. V dropped 6 bases and J dropped 1; count of bases not matched to a gene: 5. The CDR3 nucleotides read TGCAGCGTCCCCGGACTAGTCCAAGAGACCCAGTACTTC. This translates into CSVPGLVQETQYF.

Only a few counts were recorded for this clonotype. The gene calls are TRBV7-2 and TRBJ2-2, with TRBD2 identical over 10 bases. Germline CDR1 SGHTA, CDR2 FQGNSA. CDR3 size: 16 residues. V trimming: 4 bases; J trimming: 1 base; junction bases outside the gene matches: 3. The CDR3 DNA is TGTGCCAGCAGCTCTAGGACTAGCGGGAACACCGGGGAGCTGTTTTTT. As protein: CASSSRTSGNTGELFF. Full variable domain (outside the CDR3, taken from reference TRBV7-2 and TRBJ2-2): GAGVSQSPSNKVTEKGKDVELRCDPISGHTALYWYRQSLGQGLEFLIYFQGNSAPDKSGLPSDRFSAERTGGSVSTLTIQRTQQEDSAVYLCASSSRTSGNTGELFFGEGSRLTVL.

This clonotype was counted between two and nine times. The chain combines TRBV5-1 with TRBJ2-3, with TRBD1 matching over 9 bases. The CDR3 sequence is 18 residues long. The trim removed 6 bases at V and 0 bases at J, leaving 14 bases unmatched. Germline values: CDR1 SGHRS, CDR2 YFSETQ. The CDR3 region is CASMYGTGGSLSTDTQYF. Written as DNA, the CDR3 is TGCGCCAGCATGTACGGTACAGGGGGCTCCCTCAGCACAGATACGCAGTATTTT.

Only a few counts were recorded for this clonotype. This chain uses TRBV6-5 with TRBJ2-7; 8 nucleotides align to TRBD2. Germline loops: CDR1 MNHEY, CDR2 SVGAGI. This CDR3 region has 13 residues. The trim removed 7 bases at V and 0 bases at J, leaving 2 bases unmatched. Here the CDR3 reads CASTGGSSYEQYF. The CDR3 region has the DNA TGTGCCAGCACGGGGGGGAGCTCCTACGAGCAGTACTTC.

This clonotype was found a few times. The V call is TRBV20-1, the J call TRBJ2-1; TRBD2 aligns across 8 bases. CDR1 and CDR2 (germline): DFQATT, SNEGSKA (reference sequence). The CDR3 covers 15 residues. V dropped 3 bases and J dropped 6; count of bases not matched to a gene: 10. CDR3 bases: TGCAGTGCTAGGTCCCCCAGCGGGAGTAGCAATGAGCAGTTCTTC. This translates into CSARSPSGSSNEQFF.

This clonotype was recorded at least ten times. The junction shows a germline mismatch at one end, possibly a read error. The chain recombines TRBV19 with TRBJ2-1; D may be TRBD2 (5 bases). The germline V gene encodes CDR1 LNHDA and CDR2 SQIVND (reference sequence). This CDR3 contains 13 residues. The CDR3 sequence is CASRIGGGNEQFF. CDR3 DNA sequence: TGTGCCAGTAGGATAGGAGGAGGCAATGAGCAGTTCTTC.

The chain carries TRBV29-1 and TRBJ2-7, with 14 bases that match TRBD2. V lost 1 base, J lost 3 bases, and 2 bases stayed unmatched. The CDR3 runs 15 residues. Germline V CDR1 and CDR2: SQVTM, ANQGSEA. The CDR3 bases are TGCAGCGTTGAAGTAGGGACTAGCGGGAGCTACGAGCAGTACTTC. This codes for CSVEVGTSGSYEQYF.

This clonotype was recorded a few times. The chain uses TRBV2 and TRBJ2-1; 11 bases map to TRBD2. Per germline, CDR1 SNHLY and CDR2 FYNNEI. The CDR3 runs 18 residues. V lost 6 bases to trimming and J lost 6 bases; unmatched junction nucleotides: 16. DNA for the CDR3: TGTGCCAGCAGAGGACTAGCGGGTCTTTACGAACCCGGCAATGAGCAGTTCTTC. Protein product: CASRGLAGLYEPGNEQFF. The full variable domain, completed using reference TRBV2 and TRBJ2-1, is EPEVTQTPSHQVTQMGQEVILRCVPISNHLYFYWYRQILGQKVEFLVSFYNNEISEKSEIFDDQFSVERPDGSNFTLKIRSTKLEDSAMYFCASRGLAGLYEPGNEQFFGPGTRLTVL.

The chain carries TRBV10-3 and TRBJ2-7, with D maybe TRBD1 (6 bases). The V gene's germline CDR1 is ENHRY and CDR2 SYGVKD. V dropped 2 bases and J dropped 2 bases, with 10 bases sitting between them. There are 14 residues in the CDR3. The CDR3 is CAISEGRGAYEQYF. CDR3 bases: TGTGCCATCAGTGAGGGCAGGGGCGCCTACGAGCAGTACTTC.

This chain links TRBV7-9 with TRBJ1-1; D call uncertain. The germline V and J ends were trimmed by 2 bases and 4 bases, with 8 bases remaining between them. Germline V gene data show CDR1 as SEHNR and CDR2 as FQNEAQ (reference sequence). The CDR3 length is 13 residues. The CDR3 coding sequence is TGTGCCAGCAGCTTAAGTACCAGCACTGAAGCTTTCTTT. Its protein is CASSLSTSTEAFF.

The chain employs TRBV4-1 and TRBJ2-7; TRBD2 matches 15 bases. V trimming: 5 bases; J trimming: 7 bases; junction bases outside the gene matches: 6. The CDR3 sequence is 15 residues long. Looked up from germline, CDR1 is MGHRA and CDR2 is YSYEKL. This CDR3 is CASSLGLAGGQEQYF. As DNA, the CDR3 is TGCGCCAGCAGCTTAGGACTAGCGGGAGGGCAAGAGCAGTACTTC.

This rearrangement joins TRBV30 to TRBJ1-1; D remains ambiguous. CDR1 is GTSNPN and CDR2 is SVGIG in the germline V gene (reference sequence). The length of the CDR3 is 13 residues. The ends were cut back, 4 bases at V and 4 bases at J, with 13 bases in the middle. In DNA form, the CDR3 reads TGTGCCTGGAATATGGGATATAGCACTGAAGCTTTCTTT. It yields the protein CAWNMGYSTEAFF.

In its sample, this clonotype was seen a few times. The CDR3 here is CASTIEDADTQYF. The CDR3 nucleotides are TGTGCCAGCACCATCGAGGATGCAGATACGCAGTATTTT. The rearrangement uses TRBV5-6 and TRBJ2-3, with D hard to call. This CDR3 spans 13 amino acids. Germline CDR1 and CDR2: SGHDT and YYEEEE. Between the trimmed V and J ends, which lost 6 bases and 4 bases, there was a span of 12 bases.

The chain is built from TRBV5-5 and TRBJ1-3; 8 bases fit TRBD1. This CDR3 comprises 15 residues. Trimming cost V 4 bases and J 1 base; bases outside gene matches: 4. Per germline, CDR1 SGHKS and CDR2 YYEKEE (reference sequence). In nucleotides, the CDR3 is TGTGCCAGCAGCCGAACAGGGGGATCTGGAAACACCATATATTTT. It specifies CASSRTGGSGNTIYF.

The V gene is TRBV6-2 or TRBV6-3, the J gene TRBJ1-1, with D uncertain. Germline-derived CDR1 and CDR2 are MNHEY and SVGEGT. CDR3 length equals 12 residues. Trimming removed 0 bases from V and 8 bases from J, with 7 bases in between. CDR3 in DNA: TGTGCCAGCAGTTACTCCGGGCCCGAAGCTTTCTTT. Its protein product is CASSYSGPEAFF.

This clonotype has just a few counts. The genes are TRBV7-9 and TRBJ2-3, with D unresolved. The germline V gene encodes CDR1 SEHNR and CDR2 FQNEAQ (reference sequence). The CDR3 sequence is 16 residues long. The ends were cut back, 3 bases at V and 2 bases at J, with 15 bases in the middle. The CDR3 sequence is CASSLYGGSPTDTQYF. In nucleotides, the CDR3 is TGTGCCAGCAGCTTGTACGGTGGCAGCCCCACAGATACGCAGTATTTT.

CDR3 sequence: CSVVEPPNQPQHF. The CDR3 coding sequence is TGCAGCGTTGTAGAACCGCCCAATCAGCCCCAGCATTTT. V gene TRBV29-1 combines with J gene TRBJ1-5; D remains ambiguous. V lost 4 bases and J lost 3, with 10 bases in between. The CDR3 length is 13 residues. Germline CDR1 reads SQVTM; CDR2 reads ANQGSEA.

This clonotype was found a few times. The gene calls are TRBV5-6 and TRBJ2-2; weak D call: TRBD1 (6 bases). The CDR3 totals 13 residues. Per the germline V gene, CDR1 is SGHDT and CDR2 is YYEEEE. V gave up 0 bases and J gave up 6 bases, with 6 bases separating them. CDR3 region: CASSLGTAGELFF. CDR3 DNA: TGTGCCAGCAGCTTGGGGACAGCCGGGGAGCTGTTTTTT.

There are a few counts of this clonotype. J is TRBJ2-7 and V is TRBV20-1; D unresolved. The germline gives CDR1 DFQATT, CDR2 SNEGSKA (reference sequence). V lost 3 bases, J lost 6 bases, and 15 bases lay in between. The CDR3 is 13 residues long. The CDR3 loop reads CSASGIPGGEQYF. The CDR3, as DNA: TGCAGTGCTAGCGGCATCCCCGGTGGCGAGCAGTACTTC.

This sequence joins TRBV29-1 and TRBJ1-1, with unresolved D. V was cut by 5 bases and J by 5 bases, with 6 bases left in between. Germline V gives CDR1 SQVTM, CDR2 ANQGSEA. The CDR3 covers 10 residues. This CDR3 is CSVYGTEAFF. The CDR3 DNA sequence: TGCAGCGTTTACGGAACTGAAGCTTTCTTT.

This clonotype was seen more than once but under ten times. The chain has TRBV7-9 and TRBJ2-1; perhaps TRBD2 as D (5 bases). CDR1 SEHNR and CDR2 FQNEAQ come from the germline V gene (reference sequence). The ends were cut back, 1 base at V and 2 bases at J, with 9 bases in the middle. The CDR3 runs to 15 residues. The CDR3 DNA follows: TGTGCCAGCAGCTTAGGAGGGATTCCCTACAATGAGCAGTTCTTC. As protein: CASSLGGIPYNEQFF.

There are a few counts of this clonotype. This chain connects TRBV12-3 or TRBV12-4 to TRBJ2-1; TRBD2 agrees at 9 bases. The CDR3 has 15 amino acids. The V segment lost 5 bases and the J segment 6 bases; nucleotides outside the gene matches: 8. CDR3 residues: CASSPSSGKFNEQFF. In DNA, the CDR3 is TGTGCCAGCAGTCCCTCTAGCGGGAAATTCAATGAGCAGTTCTTC.

The chain couples TRBV29-1 to TRBJ2-7; either TRBD1 or TRBD2 may fit D (6 bases each). Germline V gives CDR1 SQVTM, CDR2 ANQGSEA. The CDR3 runs 13 residues. V lost 4 bases and J lost 5, with 15 bases in between. The CDR3 DNA is TGCAGCGTTGTTGGTACAGGGAGGAACGAGCAGTACTTC. Encoded protein: CSVVGTGRNEQYF.

CDR3 DNA: TGTGCCAGCAGCCCTAGCGGACCGGGGCGGCCAGATACGCAGTATTTT. Translation: CASSPSGPGRPDTQYF. V gene TRBV11-2 combines with J gene TRBJ2-3; 7 bases are a match to TRBD2. Germline V gene lookup returns CDR1 SGHAT and CDR2 FQNNGV. This CDR3 has 16 amino acids. The trim removed 5 bases at V and 4 bases at J, leaving 12 bases unmatched.

This clonotype was found a few times. The chain employs TRBV20-1 and TRBJ2-1, with 14 bases matching TRBD2. The CDR3 sequence is 21 residues long. J gave up 1 base and V 2 bases, and 16 bases lay outside the gene matches. Germline CDR1 is DFQATT and CDR2 is SNEGSKA (reference sequence). The CDR3, as DNA: TGCAGTGCTAGAATAATGAAACGACTAGCGGGAGGGCCGTCGTCCTACAATGAGCAGTTCTTC. It is translated as CSARIMKRLAGGPSSYNEQFF.